This is a list of T cell receptor beta chains from one sample in a study of OX40 agonist ivuxolimab in advanced cancers. The table came from immunoSEQ multiplex PCR; TCRdb's copy has only in-frame clones and leaves some out. The sample has tens of thousands of clones; about nine tenths are singletons. The material was CD4+ or CD8+ T cells sorted from blood, obtained in a trial of the OX40 agonist ivuxolimab. The source is an adult with an advanced solid tumor such as melanoma, head and neck, liver or kidney cancer. Each CDR3 is given with its conserved first and last residue. A D gene is named only where the DNA matches it firmly. Clone sizes are given selectively: once, few, many, or a class where the clone is expanded.

17	TRBV10-3	TRBD2	-	TRBJ2-6	TGTGCCATCAGCCGGACTAGCGCTCGCTCTGGGGCCAACGTCCTGACTTTC	CAISRTSARSGANVLTF
16	TRBV14	-	few	TRBJ2-1	TGTGCCAGCAGCCAACGGTACGGGAGTGCGGCCGGGGAGCAGTTCTTC	CASSQRYGSAAGEQFF
14	TRBV5-6	TRBD2	-	TRBJ2-4	TGTGCCAGCAGCTTGGCTAGCGGGAGCGGCATTCAGTACTTC	CASSLASGSGIQYF
15	TRBV11-2	TRBD1	once	TRBJ2-7	TGTGCCAGCAGCAGCCGGGACAGGGGATCCTACGAGCAGTACTTC	CASSSRDRGSYEQYF
17	TRBV28	TRBD1	-	TRBJ2-7	TGTGCCAGCAGTCAAGAAGCGGACAGGGGGCGTCGGTACGAGCAGTACTTC	CASSQEADRGRRYEQYF
18	TRBV11-2	TRBD2	-	TRBJ2-7	TGTGCCAGCAGCTTATTCGCGACTAGCGGCAACGGGGCCTACGAGCAGTACTTC	CASSLFATSGNGAYEQYF
13	TRBV18	TRBD2	-	TRBJ2-1	TGTGCCACCTCTAGCGGGGCAGACGATGAGCAGTTCTTC	CATSSGADDEQFF
13	TRBV9	-	-	TRBJ2-5	TGTGCCAGCAGCGTTGGTTACCAAGAGACCCAGTACTTC	CASSVGYQETQYF
16	TRBV11-2	TRBD1	-	TRBJ1-4	TGTGCCAGCAGCTTAGATCTCCGGACAGGGGATGAAAAACTGTTTTTT	CASSLDLRTGDEKLFF
15	TRBV11-2	-	-	TRBJ2-1	TGTGCCAGCAGCTTTGGGGGGGCCGTCTACAATGAGCAGTTCTTC	CASSFGGAVYNEQFF
13	TRBV30	-	-	TRBJ1-1	TGTGCCTGGAGTGTACAACGGGGGTCTGAAGCTTTCTTT	CAWSVQRGSEAFF
11	TRBV2	-	-	TRBJ2-5	TGTGCCAGCAGGGAGTTAGAGACCCAGTACTTC	CASRELETQYF
15	TRBV6-5	-	-	TRBJ1-2	TGTGCCAGCAGTTACTCTTCCACCGAGTTCTATGGCTACACCTTC	CASSYSSTEFYGYTF
14	TRBV14	-	-	TRBJ2-1	TGTGCCAGCAGCCAAGATACAGTCCGCAATGAGCAGTTCTTC	CASSQDTVRNEQFF
15	TRBV6-1	TRBD1	-	TRBJ1-1	TGTGCCAGCAGTGAACGGCAGGGGGCCTGGACTGAAGCTTTCTTT	CASSERQGAWTEAFF
15	TRBV7-6	TRBD2	-	TRBJ2-5	TGTGCCAGCAGCCTTAGCGGGAGGGCCTTCGAGACCCAGTACTTC	CASSLSGRAFETQYF
16	TRBV5-1	TRBD2	-	TRBJ2-7	TGCGCCAGCAGCTTGGGATTGGGGGAGGGCCTAGCCGAGCAGTACTTC	CASSLGLGEGLAEQYF
15	TRBV2	TRBD2	-	TRBJ2-7	TGTGCCAGCACCACTAGCGGGAGGGCCGGGTACGAGCAGTACTTC	CASTTSGRAGYEQYF
16	TRBV28	-	-	TRBJ1-4	TGTGCCAGCAGACCAGGGACAAGGGGAATTAATGAAAAACTGTTTTTT	CASRPGTRGINEKLFF
16	TRBV6-1	TRBD2	-	TRBJ2-3	TGTGCCAGCAGCGAAGGACTAGCGGGGGGATCAGATACGCAGTATTTT	CASSEGLAGGSDTQYF
16	TRBV5-1	TRBD2	-	TRBJ2-2	TGCGCCAGCAGCCTAGGGTCTAGCGGGAACACCGGGGAGCTGTTTTTT	CASSLGSSGNTGELFF
15	TRBV11-2	-	-	TRBJ1-1	TGTGCCAGCAGCTTATTCGGGGGTCTAAGGACTGAAGCTTTCTTT	CASSLFGGLRTEAFF
16	TRBV27	-	-	TRBJ2-3	TGTGCCAGCAGTCCCCTGATGGCGGGATACGCAGATACGCAGTATTTT	CASSPLMAGYADTQYF
16	TRBV6-6	TRBD1	-	TRBJ1-1	TGTGCCAGCAGTCCCCACGGCACAGGGGTGATCACTGAAGCTTTCTTT	CASSPHGTGVITEAFF
13	TRBV7-9	-	-	TRBJ2-5	TGTGCCAGCAGCTTCACGGGCTCACCCGGGCAGTACTTC	CASSFTGSPGQYF
13	TRBV6-5	TRBD1	-	TRBJ2-7	TGTGCCAGCGCCCGTACAGGGGAGCGGGAGCAGTACTTC	CASARTGEREQYF
16	TRBV5-1	TRBD2	once	TRBJ2-5	TGCGCCAGCAGCTTCGGGGGAGGGTCGTACCAAGAGACCCAGTACTTC	CASSFGGGSYQETQYF
13	TRBV6-4	-	-	TRBJ2-7	TGTGCCAGCAGTGACTCGAAATGCTACGAGCAGTACTTC	CASSDSKCYEQYF
15	TRBV4-2	TRBD2	once	TRBJ2-3	TGTGCCAGCAGCTCTACTAGCGGGGAAACAGATACGCAGTATTTT	CASSSTSGETDTQYF
13	TRBV5-4	-	-	TRBJ2-7	TGTGCCAGCAGCTGGGACTCAAGCTACGAGCAGTACTTC	CASSWDSSYEQYF
13	TRBV6-6	-	-	TRBJ2-3	TGTGCCAGCAGGGACGTCAGCACAGATACGCAGTATTTT	CASRDVSTDTQYF
16	TRBV4-2	TRBD2	-	TRBJ2-7	TGTGCCAGCAGTACTGGGACTAGCGGGCGCTCCTACGAGCAGTACTTC	CASSTGTSGRSYEQYF
15	TRBV28	-	-	TRBJ2-1	TGTGCCAGCAGTTTATACCACAGGGCTCACAATGAGCAGTTCTTC	CASSLYHRAHNEQFF
14	TRBV5-1	TRBD1	-	TRBJ2-7	TGCGCCAGCAGCTTCTCCGGGACAGGGGACGAGCAGTACTTC	CASSFSGTGDEQYF
16	TRBV18	TRBD2	-	TRBJ2-1	TGTGCCAGCTCACCGGGCCGGAGCGGGAGTGTCGATGAGCAGTTCTTC	CASSPGRSGSVDEQFF
12	TRBV28	-	-	TRBJ1-5	TGTGCCAGCAATCAGGTAAATCAGCCCCAGCATTTT	CASNQVNQPQHF
16	TRBV5-1	-	-	TRBJ2-2	TGCGCCAGCAGCTTGGCCGGGCACACGAACACCGGGGAGCTGTTTTTT	CASSLAGHTNTGELFF
13	TRBV7-3	-	-	TRBJ2-3	TGTGCCAGCAGCTCTGGCCAGGGGGATACGCAGTATTTT	CASSSGQGDTQYF
16	TRBV28	-	-	TRBJ2-3	TGTGCCAGCAGTTTGGGCGGACTTGGGGGCACAGATACGCAGTATTTT	CASSLGGLGGTDTQYF
15	TRBV5-1	-	-	TRBJ2-2	TGCGCCAGCAGCTTGGCGGCAGGGGAGACCGGGGAGCTGTTTTTT	CASSLAAGETGELFF
13	TRBV6-5	-	-	TRBJ2-2	TGTGCCAGCAGTTACTCGACAGCCGGGGAGCTGTTTTTT	CASSYSTAGELFF
11	TRBV29-1	-	-	TRBJ1-2	TGCAGCGGGTGGGGAAACTATGGCTACACCTTC	CSGWGNYGYTF
14	TRBV7-9	-	-	TRBJ1-2	TGTGCCAGCGCTATTAATATGGCTAACTATGGCTACACCTTC	CASAINMANYGYTF